This entry features one T cell receptor beta chain sequence. As yet, its antigen is unknown. These data originate in a study of identical twins. V lost 7 bases to trimming and J lost 6 bases; unmatched junction nucleotides: 1. The CDR3 is 12 amino acids. CDR1 and CDR2 (germline): SGHRS, YFSETQ. Via MiXCR, TCRdb re-called the 5' RACE reads, giving one row per CDR3 protein. The table has roughly 1,500,000 distinct CDR3 sequences, 32% seen once. Findings and limits, study-wide: Twin-shared out-of-frame alpha sequences were enriched for low generation probability. There was more out-of-frame TCR alpha sharing in monozygotic twins than models estimated.

The sample consisted of cord blood. The V gene is TRBV5-1, the J gene TRBJ2-2, with 9 bases fitting TRBD1. This clonotype originated in a newborn girl in good health. The DNA for the CDR3 is TGCGCCAGCTGGACAGGGGCCGGGGAGCTGTTTTTT. Translation gives CASWTGAGELFF.